This T cell receptor (beta chain) was profiled in a study of T cell clusters in autoimmune cytopenias. Multiplex touch-down PCR amplified TRB using TRB-A and TRB-B pools in one tube. TCRdb re-called the multiplex PCR reads and gives one entry per CDR3 protein, without DNA. Found here are fewer than 4,000 distinct CDR3 sequences; the top ten clones hold 30% to 45%. Some 40,000 genome equivalents of blood DNA were amplified for TRB. Concerning this clonotype: Its specificity is unknown.

In germline, CDR1 is LNHNV, CDR2 YYDKDF (reference sequence). CDR3 length equals 12 residues. Study-level points and caveats: Primary autoimmune cytopenia patients appeared to lack physiological T cell clusters present in healthy donors.

This sample also appeared in a second study, on T cell repertoires in aging, cancer and after chemotherapy. That study reports: Six age groups, ranging from 30 or younger to 70 or older, included the donors. Compared with age-matched healthy donors, untreated hematological or solid cancer patients showed higher blood TCR clonality.

The sample was peripheral blood. The receptor comes from a human donor in good health. This chain links TRBV15 with TRBJ1-5. The CDR3 sequence is CATSRGNQPQHF.